This T cell receptor (beta chain) is from a study of blood T cell repertoires in COVID-19. Trimming at V came to 4 bases and at J to 3 bases, leaving 6 bases not matched to a gene. The germline CDR1 and CDR2 sequences are MNHNS and SASEGT. The CDR3 sequence is 17 residues long. In the original processing: Amplification with reference gene primers provided the estimates of nucleated cell counts. This table comes from immunoSEQ multiplex PCR, and its TCRdb copy is limited to in-frame clones, with some not included. Clone size and V and J calls were adopted from that table, with D and trimming inferred from the DNA. The sample contains fewer than 400,000 clones, under 90% of which appear only once. The cohort comprised adults aged roughly 18 to 95 years residing in about two dozen US areas. Recovered status applied to Cohort 3 donors who had two consecutive negative PCRs. It also applied to those with clearance or with symptom resolution.

Material: PBMCs or T cells enriched from blood (not recorded which). This TCR was sampled from a young woman who had recovered from COVID-19. The gene calls are TRBV6-1 and TRBJ2-3; TRBD2 matches 14 bases. CDR3 amino acids: CASSAGLAGVATDTQYF. CDR3 nucleotide sequence: TGTGCCAGCAGTGCGGGACTAGCGGGAGTAGCGACAGATACGCAGTATTTT.